Listed below are T cell receptor beta chains from one sample, sequenced in a study of blood T cell repertoires in COVID-19. Only in-frame clones appear in the TCRdb table, and some are missing; sequencing was by immunoSEQ multiplex PCR. The sample records 300,000 or so clones, 70% to 90% being singletons. The source material was peripheral blood. The receptors come from a woman between 50 and 59 years old with active or convalescent COVID-19. Both conserved end residues are part of each CDR3. Fields, in order: CDR3 protein, CDR3 DNA, J gene, clone size, V gene, D gene. A D gene is named only where the DNA matches it firmly. Clone sizes are given selectively: once, few, many, or a class where the clone is expanded.

CDR3 protein: CASSYLLLSSYEQYF; CDR3 DNA: TGTGCCAGCAGTTATCTGCTGCTCAGCTCCTACGAGCAGTACTTC; J gene: TRBJ2-7; clone size: -; V gene: TRBV6-2/TRBV6-3; D gene: -
CDR3 protein: CASSLSVFSDTGELFF; CDR3 DNA: TGTGCCAGCAGCTTATCGGTCTTCTCGGACACCGGGGAGCTGTTTTTT; J gene: TRBJ2-2; clone size: -; V gene: TRBV5-4; D gene: -
CDR3 protein: CASSFNRVSYEQYF; CDR3 DNA: TGTGCCAGCAGCTTTAACAGGGTCTCCTACGAGCAGTACTTC; J gene: TRBJ2-7; clone size: -; V gene: TRBV11-2; D gene: -
CDR3 protein: CASSPRGRSGNTIYF; CDR3 DNA: TGTGCCAGCAGTCCCCGTGGGCGCTCTGGAAACACCATATATTTT; J gene: TRBJ1-3; clone size: -; V gene: TRBV6-5; D gene: -
CDR3 protein: CASSLATGQGKGFF; CDR3 DNA: TGTGCCAGCAGCTTGGCCACGGGACAGGGGAAGGGTTTCTTT; J gene: TRBJ1-1; clone size: -; V gene: TRBV5-8; D gene: TRBD1
CDR3 protein: CASSFSGGGTEAFF; CDR3 DNA: TGTGCCAGCAGTTTTTCAGGGGGCGGCACTGAAGCTTTCTTT; J gene: TRBJ1-1; clone size: -; V gene: TRBV27; D gene: TRBD1
CDR3 protein: CASSERLAGGVETQYF; CDR3 DNA: TGTGCCAGCAGCGAAAGACTAGCGGGAGGCGTGGAGACCCAGTACTTC; J gene: TRBJ2-5; clone size: -; V gene: TRBV14; D gene: TRBD2
CDR3 protein: CSASLAGVGNEQFF; CDR3 DNA: TGCAGCGCATCTCTAGCGGGAGTCGGCAATGAGCAGTTCTTC; J gene: TRBJ2-1; clone size: -; V gene: TRBV29-1; D gene: TRBD2
CDR3 protein: CASSLINEEHGYTF; CDR3 DNA: TGCGCCAGCAGCTTGATCAACGAGGAGCATGGCTACACCTTC; J gene: TRBJ1-2; clone size: once; V gene: TRBV5-1; D gene: -
CDR3 protein: CAISESLGRAGGNEQFF; CDR3 DNA: TGTGCCATCAGTGAGTCTTTGGGTCGAGCGGGAGGTAATGAGCAGTTCTTC; J gene: TRBJ2-1; clone size: -; V gene: TRBV10-3; D gene: TRBD2
CDR3 protein: CASSANRGRYGYTF; CDR3 DNA: TGTGCCAGCAGTGCTAACAGGGGCAGGTATGGCTACACCTTC; J gene: TRBJ1-2; clone size: -; V gene: TRBV2; D gene: TRBD1
CDR3 protein: CASSYSTENYGYTF; CDR3 DNA: TGTGCCAGCAGCTATTCGACAGAGAACTATGGCTACACCTTC; J gene: TRBJ1-2; clone size: -; V gene: TRBV7-3; D gene: -
CDR3 protein: CSVVLIPGASYEQYF; CDR3 DNA: TGCAGCGTTGTCCTCATTCCGGGAGCCTCCTACGAGCAGTACTTC; J gene: TRBJ2-7; clone size: -; V gene: TRBV29-1; D gene: -
CDR3 protein: CASSSGTKQFF; CDR3 DNA: TGTGCCAGCAGTTCCGGGACTAAACAGTTCTTC; J gene: TRBJ2-1; clone size: many; V gene: TRBV6-5; D gene: TRBD2
CDR3 protein: CASSFGQEQYF; CDR3 DNA: TGTGCCAGCAGTTTTGGGCAAGAGCAGTACTTC; J gene: TRBJ2-7; clone size: -; V gene: TRBV12-3/TRBV12-4; D gene: -
CDR3 protein: CASSISITSASYNEQFF; CDR3 DNA: TGTGCCAGTAGTATATCAATAACTAGCGCATCCTACAATGAGCAGTTCTTC; J gene: TRBJ2-1; clone size: once; V gene: TRBV19; D gene: TRBD2
CDR3 protein: CASSLDSGAFNEQFF; CDR3 DNA: TGTGCCAGCAGCTTAGATAGCGGAGCCTTCAATGAGCAGTTCTTC; J gene: TRBJ2-1; clone size: -; V gene: TRBV11-2; D gene: -
CDR3 protein: CASSRGQGSSYEQYF; CDR3 DNA: TGTGCCAGCAGCAGGGGACAGGGATCGTCCTACGAGCAGTACTTC; J gene: TRBJ2-7; clone size: -; V gene: TRBV7-9; D gene: TRBD1
CDR3 protein: CASSYSQVGTVSSYEQYF; CDR3 DNA: TGCGCCAGCAGTTACAGCCAGGTGGGGACAGTGAGCTCCTACGAGCAGTACTTC; J gene: TRBJ2-7; clone size: -; V gene: TRBV5-1; D gene: TRBD1